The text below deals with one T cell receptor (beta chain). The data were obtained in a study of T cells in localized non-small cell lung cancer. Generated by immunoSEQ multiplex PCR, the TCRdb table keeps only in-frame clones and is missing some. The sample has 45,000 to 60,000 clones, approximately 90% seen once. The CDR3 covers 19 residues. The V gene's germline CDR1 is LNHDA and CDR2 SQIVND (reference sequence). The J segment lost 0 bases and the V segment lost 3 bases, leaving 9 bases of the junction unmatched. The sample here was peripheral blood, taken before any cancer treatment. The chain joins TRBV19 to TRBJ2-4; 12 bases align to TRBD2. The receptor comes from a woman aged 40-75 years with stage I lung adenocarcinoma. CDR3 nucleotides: TGTGCCAGTAGTATCGCCAGACTAGCGGGGGATCTAGCCAAAAACATTCAGTACTTC. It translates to CASSIARLAGDLAKNIQYF.